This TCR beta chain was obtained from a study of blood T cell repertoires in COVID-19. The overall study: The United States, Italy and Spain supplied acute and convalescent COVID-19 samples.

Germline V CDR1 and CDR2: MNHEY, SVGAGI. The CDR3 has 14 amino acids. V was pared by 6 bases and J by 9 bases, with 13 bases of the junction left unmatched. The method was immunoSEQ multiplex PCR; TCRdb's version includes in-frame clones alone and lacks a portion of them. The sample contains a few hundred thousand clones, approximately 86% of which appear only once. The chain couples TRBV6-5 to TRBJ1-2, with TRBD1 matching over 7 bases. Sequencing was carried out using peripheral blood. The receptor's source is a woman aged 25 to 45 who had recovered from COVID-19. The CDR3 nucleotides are TGTGCCAGCAGCTCCTATAACCGGGACAGTCGCTACACCTTC. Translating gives CASSSYNRDSRYTF.